This T cell receptor beta chain was sequenced for a study of vaccination effects on CD4 cells after COVID-19. This clone was found a few times. Its antigen is unidentified. Profiled with immunoSEQ multiplex PCR; TCRdb holds only in-frame clones, not every one. This sample has about 31,000 clones, with approximately 69% found just once. This CDR3 has 16 amino acids. V was cut by 1 base and J by 3 bases, with 12 bases left in between. Germline CDR1 reads SSHAT; CDR2 reads FNYEAQ (reference sequence). Sequencing in the ViraFEST assay came after antigen-specific CD4+ T cells had been expanded with viral peptide pools, which were used to stimulate PBMC. It was after nine to ten days of culture that CD4+ T cells were isolated. Each participant was administered two doses of either the BNT162b2 or the mRNA-1273 vaccine.

The starting material was CD4+ T cells from PBMCs cultured with SARS-CoV-2 spike peptides, obtained after COVID-19 vaccination. The chain uses TRBV7-7 and TRBJ2-2; D may be TRBD2 (6 bases). The receptor comes from a human donor who received a COVID-19 vaccine. In nucleotides, the CDR3 is TGTGCCAGCAGCTTAGGCAGGACTATACACACCGGGGAGCTGTTTTTT. Translated: CASSLGRTIHTGELFF.